This T cell receptor (beta chain) was sequenced during a study of shared clonotypes between healthy human individuals. Study outcomes and limitations: Compared with clonotypes that all four donors shared, non-shared clonotypes had lower generation probabilities. The study drew on few donors, limiting represented genetic and exposure-history diversity. Tissue TCR repertoires likely differ from these blood-only repertoires.

The CDR3 has 15 amino acids. Trimming shortened V by 0 bases and J by 6 bases, and 10 bases separated the two germline ends. Germline V gene lookup returns CDR1 SGHDT and CDR2 YYEEEE. On this clone itself: The target antigen is unknown.

Assay used: immunoSEQ multiplex PCR; TCRdb lists only in-frame clones, some missing. In the table there are about 2,500,000 clones, approximately 92% of which are singletons. This receptor was identified in a man between 18 and 29 years old in good health. The chain couples TRBV5-6 to TRBJ1-6; D may be TRBD1 (5 bases). Sequencing was carried out using naive CD4+ T cells sorted from blood. The subset denotes: CD45RA+ positively selected. CDR3 in DNA: TGTGCCAGCAGCTTGGCGTACAGGTCTAATTCACCCCTCCACTTT. This translates into CASSLAYRSNSPLHF.